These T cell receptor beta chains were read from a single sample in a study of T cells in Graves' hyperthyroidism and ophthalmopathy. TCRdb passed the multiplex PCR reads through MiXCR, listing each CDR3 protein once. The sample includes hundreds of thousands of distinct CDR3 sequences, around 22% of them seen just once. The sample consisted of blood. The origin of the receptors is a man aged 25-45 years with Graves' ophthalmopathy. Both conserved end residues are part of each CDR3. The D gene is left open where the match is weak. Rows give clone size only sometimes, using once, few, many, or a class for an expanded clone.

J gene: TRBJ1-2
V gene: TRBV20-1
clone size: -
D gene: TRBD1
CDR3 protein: CSARRDRGPYGYTF
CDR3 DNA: TGCAGTGCTAGACGGGACAGGGGCCCTTATGGCTACACCTTC

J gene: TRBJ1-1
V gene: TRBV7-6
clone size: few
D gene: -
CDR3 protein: CASSLGNTKGRMNTEAFF
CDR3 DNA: TGTGCCAGCAGCTTAGGGAACACCAAAGGACGGATGAACACTGAAGCTTTCTTT

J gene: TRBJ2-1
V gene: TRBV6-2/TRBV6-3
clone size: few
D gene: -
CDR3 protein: CASSYGRGGRNEQFF
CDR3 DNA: TGTGCCAGCAGTTACGGACGTGGGGGGCGGAATGAGCAGTTCTTC

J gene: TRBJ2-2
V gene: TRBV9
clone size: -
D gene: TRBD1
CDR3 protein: CASSVDGTGAAGELFF
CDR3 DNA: TGTGCCAGCAGCGTAGACGGGACAGGGGCCGCCGGGGAGCTGTTTTTT

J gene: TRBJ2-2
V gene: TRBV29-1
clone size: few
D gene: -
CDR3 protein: CSAEQSGAGTGELFF
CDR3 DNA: TGCAGCGCCGAACAGTCCGGGGCGGGCACCGGGGAGCTGTTTTTT

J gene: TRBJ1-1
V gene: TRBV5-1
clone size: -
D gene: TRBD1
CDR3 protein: CASSWSGGDTEAFF
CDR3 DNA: TGCGCCAGCAGCTGGTCAGGGGGAGACACTGAAGCTTTCTTT

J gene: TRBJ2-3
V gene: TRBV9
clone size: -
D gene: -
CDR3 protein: CASSVEGADTQYF
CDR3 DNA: TGTGCCAGCAGCGTAGAGGGAGCAGATACGCAGTATTTT

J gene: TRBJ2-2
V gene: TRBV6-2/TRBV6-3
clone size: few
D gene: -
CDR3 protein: CASRDPSGELFF
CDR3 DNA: TGTGCCAGCAGAGACCCCTCCGGGGAGCTGTTTTTT

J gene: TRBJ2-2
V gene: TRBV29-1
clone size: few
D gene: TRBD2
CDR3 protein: CSVEPLADNTGELFF
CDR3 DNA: TGCAGCGTTGAACCCCTAGCGGACAACACCGGGGAGCTGTTTTTT

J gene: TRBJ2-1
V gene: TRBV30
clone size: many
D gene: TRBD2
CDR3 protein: CAGTSGTNEQFF
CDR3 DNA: TGTGCCGGGACTAGCGGGACGAATGAGCAGTTCTTC

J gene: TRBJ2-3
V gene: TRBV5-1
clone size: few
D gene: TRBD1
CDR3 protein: CASSSGTGPDTQYF
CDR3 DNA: TGCGCCAGCAGCTCCGGGACAGGGCCAGATACGCAGTATTTT

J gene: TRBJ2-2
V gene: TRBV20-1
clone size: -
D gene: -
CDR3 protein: CSAGDRRADRMNTGELFF
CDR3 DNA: TGCAGTGCTGGAGATAGGCGGGCGGACAGAATGAACACCGGGGAGCTGTTTTTT

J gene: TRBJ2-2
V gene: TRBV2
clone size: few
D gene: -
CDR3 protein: CASRETSNTGELFF
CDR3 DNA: TGTGCCAGCAGGGAGACATCGAACACCGGGGAGCTGTTTTTT

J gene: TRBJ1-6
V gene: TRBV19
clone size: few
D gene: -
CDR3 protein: CASTQTDRNNSPLHF
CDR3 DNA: TGTGCCAGTACCCAAACCGACAGGAATAATTCACCCCTCCACTTT

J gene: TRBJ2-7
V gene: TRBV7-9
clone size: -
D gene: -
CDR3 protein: CASSLAGPGMEQYF
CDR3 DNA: TGTGCCAGCAGCTTAGCGGGGCCGGGGATGGAGCAGTACTTC

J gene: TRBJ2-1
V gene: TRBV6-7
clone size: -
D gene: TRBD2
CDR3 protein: CASPTDAIAGDEQFF
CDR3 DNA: TGTGCCAGTCCCACCGATGCCATAGCGGGAGATGAGCAGTTCTTC

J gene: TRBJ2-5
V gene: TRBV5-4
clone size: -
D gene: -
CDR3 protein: CASIEQETQYF
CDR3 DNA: TGTGCCAGCATAGAGCAAGAGACCCAGTACTTC

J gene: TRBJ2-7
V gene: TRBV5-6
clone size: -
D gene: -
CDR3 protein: CASSLTPTTAYEQYF
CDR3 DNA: TGTGCCAGCAGCTTGACGCCTACAACCGCCTACGAGCAGTACTTC

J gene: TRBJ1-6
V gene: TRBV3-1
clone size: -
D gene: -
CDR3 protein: CASSSAPTNNSPLHF
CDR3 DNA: TGTGCCAGCAGCTCGGCCCCTACGAATAATTCACCCCTCCACTTT

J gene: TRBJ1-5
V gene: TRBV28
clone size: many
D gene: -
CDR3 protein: CASSTRTDHSNQPQHF
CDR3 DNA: TGTGCCAGCAGTACCCGGACGGATCATAGCAATCAGCCCCAGCATTTT

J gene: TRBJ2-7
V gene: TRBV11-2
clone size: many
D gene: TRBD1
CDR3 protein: CASAPGTGTYEQYF
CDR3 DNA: TGTGCCAGCGCTCCGGGGACAGGGACCTACGAGCAGTACTTC

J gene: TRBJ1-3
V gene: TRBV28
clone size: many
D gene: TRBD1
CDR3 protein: CASSPLDRAGNTIYF
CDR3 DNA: TGTGCCAGCAGTCCCCTGGACAGGGCTGGAAACACCATATATTTT

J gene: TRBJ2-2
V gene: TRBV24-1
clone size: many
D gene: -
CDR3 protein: CATGTPTPNTGELFF
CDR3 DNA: TGTGCCACCGGGACACCTACTCCGAACACCGGGGAGCTGTTTTTT

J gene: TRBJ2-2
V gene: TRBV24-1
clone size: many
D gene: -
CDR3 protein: CATSDLQGQMNTGELFF
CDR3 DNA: TGTGCCACCAGTGATTTGCAAGGACAGATGAACACCGGGGAGCTGTTTTTT

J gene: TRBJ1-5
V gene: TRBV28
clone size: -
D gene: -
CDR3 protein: CASSTGLLPQHF
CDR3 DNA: TGTGCCAGCAGCACCGGACTATTGCCCCAGCATTTT

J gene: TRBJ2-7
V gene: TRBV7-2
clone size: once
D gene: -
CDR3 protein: CASSLAVGPYEQYF
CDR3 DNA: TGTGCCAGCAGCTTAGCGGTAGGGCCCTACGAGCAGTACTTC

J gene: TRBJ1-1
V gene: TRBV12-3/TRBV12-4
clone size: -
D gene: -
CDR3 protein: CASSPMGGALAGAFF
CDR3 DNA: TGTGCCAGCAGTCCCATGGGGGGGGCTCTTGCTGGAGCTTTCTTT

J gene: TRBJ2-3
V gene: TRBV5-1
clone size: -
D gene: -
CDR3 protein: CASWVVGTDTQYF
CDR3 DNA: TGCGCCAGTTGGGTAGTTGGCACAGATACGCAGTATTTT

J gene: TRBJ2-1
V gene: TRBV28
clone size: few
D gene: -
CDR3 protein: CASSSVGSGNEQFF
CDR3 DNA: TGTGCCAGCAGCTCAGTGGGATCGGGTAATGAGCAGTTCTTC

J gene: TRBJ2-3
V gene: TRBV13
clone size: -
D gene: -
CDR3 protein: CASSLKAGWGTDTQYF
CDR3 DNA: TGTGCCAGCAGCTTAAAGGCAGGGTGGGGAACAGATACGCAGTATTTT

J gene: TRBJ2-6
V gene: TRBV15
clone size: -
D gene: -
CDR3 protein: CATSRDVGGSGANVLTF
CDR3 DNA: TGTGCCACCAGCAGAGATGTCGGGGGATCTGGGGCCAACGTCCTGACTTTC

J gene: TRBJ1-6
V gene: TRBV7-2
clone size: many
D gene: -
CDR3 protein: CASSYSGQFSSPLHF
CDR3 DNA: TGTGCCAGCAGCTACTCCGGACAGTTCAGTTCACCCCTCCACTTT

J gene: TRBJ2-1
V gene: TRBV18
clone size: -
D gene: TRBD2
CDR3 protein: CASSPSFPGLDYNEQFF
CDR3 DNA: TGTGCCAGCTCACCGAGTTTTCCGGGACTAGACTACAATGAGCAGTTCTTC

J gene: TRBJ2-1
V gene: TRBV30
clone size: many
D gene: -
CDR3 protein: CAWSPHQNEQFF
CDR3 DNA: TGTGCCTGGAGTCCACACCAAAATGAGCAGTTCTTC

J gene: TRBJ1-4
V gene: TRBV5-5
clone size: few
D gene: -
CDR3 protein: CASSLPAGNEKLFF
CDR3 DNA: TGTGCCAGCAGCCTTCCGGCGGGTAATGAAAAACTGTTTTTT

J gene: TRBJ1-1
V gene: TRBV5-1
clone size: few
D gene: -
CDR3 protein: CASSRGGDLNTEAFF
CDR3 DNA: TGCGCCAGCAGCAGAGGGGGAGATTTGAACACTGAAGCTTTCTTT

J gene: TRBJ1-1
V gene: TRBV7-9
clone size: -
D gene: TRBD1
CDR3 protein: CASSSPGTGMNTGAFF
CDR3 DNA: TGTGCCAGCAGCTCCCCCGGGACAGGGATGAACACTGGAGCTTTCTTT

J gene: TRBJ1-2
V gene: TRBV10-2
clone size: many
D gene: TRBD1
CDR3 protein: CASTGTGSNYGYTF
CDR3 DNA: TGCGCCAGCACCGGGACAGGGTCTAACTATGGCTACACCTTC

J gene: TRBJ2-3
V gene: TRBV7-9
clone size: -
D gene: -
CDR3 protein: CASSPQGQTSTDTQYF
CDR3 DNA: TGTGCCAGCAGCCCCCAGGGGCAGACTAGCACAGATACGCAGTATTTT

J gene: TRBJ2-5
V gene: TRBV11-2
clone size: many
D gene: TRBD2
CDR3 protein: CASSLVKRERGETQYF
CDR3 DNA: TGTGCCAGCAGCTTAGTTAAGCGGGAGCGTGGAGAGACCCAGTACTTC